Here is one TCR beta chain with its context. Its antigen is unidentified. These data are taken from a study of post-analysis software for immune sequencing data. Prepared TCR beta cDNA libraries contained unique molecular identifiers. MiXCR, run by TCRdb on the PCR reads, gives a single entry per CDR3 protein. This sample has hundreds of thousands of distinct CDR3 sequences, with roughly 45% found just once. Study-wide points: Normalized Chao1 diversity was significantly reduced in patients versus controls. The five TRBV segments detected at higher frequency in patients than in controls included TRBV5-6, TRBV5-1 and TRBV20-1.

Germline V CDR1 and CDR2: SGDLS, YYNGEE. The CDR3 spans 14 residues. Deletions cut 0 bases from V and 3 bases from J, with 7 bases between. This receptor was obtained from a girl aged 10-17 years with multiple sclerosis. The source material was blood. This chain uses TRBV9 with TRBJ2-1, with D unresolved. The CDR3 DNA reads as TGTGCCAGCAGCGTAGGGCTCGTCTACAATGAGCAGTTCTTC. Translating it yields CASSVGLVYNEQFF.